The clone carrying this TCR beta chain showed up just a few times. The data derive from a study of blood T cell repertoires in COVID-19. Study-wide context: Material from acute and convalescent COVID-19 was sourced from the United States, Italy and Spain. Nucleic acid was either cDNA or gDNA, and it came from T cells, B-cell-depleted T cells, or PBMCs.

Authors' processing steps: Reference gene primer amplification yielded estimated nucleated cell counts. TCRdb's copy holds only in-frame clones and misses some; the assay was immunoSEQ multiplex PCR. Clone size and the V and J calls come from that table; the DNA yielded D and trimming. The sample gives 40,000 to 65,000 clones, approximately 80% of which show up once; 15% is in the top ten. The length of the CDR3 is 14 residues. Germline CDR1 SQVTM, CDR2 ANQGSEA. Trimming removed 3 bases at V and 2 bases at J, with 11 bases between. The sequence derives from a human donor with active or convalescent COVID-19. The donor label of this sample is uncertain. The chain combines TRBV29-1 with TRBJ1-3; possibly TRBD1 for D (5 bases). The sample was peripheral blood. The CDR3 reads CSVEGGDAGNTIYF. The CDR3 nucleotides are TGCAGCGTTGAGGGGGGGGACGCTGGAAACACCATATATTTT.